The 5 T cell receptor beta chains in this list originate from one sample, sequenced in a study of molecular identifiers for immune sequencing clone quantification. TCRdb redid the calling of the PCR reads with MiXCR, one entry per CDR3 protein. The table lists approximately 630,000 distinct CDR3 sequences, about 25% of them singletons, with 0.75% to 0.8% in the top ten. Sequenced sample: naive CD8+ T cells from blood, with Jurkat cell RNA spiked in. The subset is: FACS-sorted CD8+CD4-CCR7+CD45RA+ naive T cells. These receptors were collected from a human donor in good health. Some libraries in this study had Jurkat cell RNA spiked in.

V usage is TRBV24-1 and J usage is TRBJ1-1, with 7 bases lining up with TRBD1. Germline-derived CDR1 and CDR2 are KGHDR and SFDVKD. The CDR3 is made up of 15 amino acids. V lost 4 bases to trimming and J lost 3 bases; unmatched junction nucleotides: 7. The chain's CDR3 is CATSDPGQDDTEAFF. CDR3 coding DNA: TGTGCCACCAGTGACCCCGGACAGGATGACACTGAAGCTTTCTTT.

This clonotype was observed at least ten times. The junction shows a germline mismatch at one end, possibly a read error. The rearrangement links TRBV7-9 to TRBJ2-2; D ambiguous. Germline V CDR1 and CDR2: SEHNR, FQNEAQ (reference sequence). This CDR3 has 15 amino acids. The CDR3 loop reads CASTLGQANTGELFF. The CDR3 DNA is TGTGCCAGCACCTTAGGTCAAGCGAACACCGGGGAGCTGTTTTTT.

This chain connects TRBV2 to TRBJ1-3; TRBD1 is a possible D gene (5 bases). Germline CDR1 and CDR2: SNHLY and FYNNEI. Trimming stripped 6 bases from V and 4 bases from J, with 10 bases between. The CDR3 covers 13 residues. The CDR3 DNA sequence: TGTGCCAGCAGGCAACGGACAGGAAACACCATATATTTT. Translated: CASRQRTGNTIYF.

The J gene is TRBJ1-1, the V gene TRBV4-1; D unclear. Germline lookup yields CDR1 MGHRA and CDR2 YSYEKL. V was shortened by 8 bases and J by 10 bases, with 23 bases between the two germline ends. The CDR3 consists of 14 residues. The CDR3 DNA sequence: TGCGCCAGCTGCCCCGCGTGGGAGGGAGGGTCAGCTTTCTTT. Its protein product is CASCPAWEGGSAFF.

With respect to this clonotype: A much larger clonotype is one base distant, so this may be a read error. The genes are TRBV9 and TRBJ2-1; 12 bases line up with TRBD2. J was trimmed by 2 bases and V by 0 bases; bases with no gene match: 12. The length of the CDR3 is 20 residues. Per germline, CDR1 SGDLS and CDR2 YYNGEE. The CDR3 sequence is CASSVGRLAGGLSTYNEQFF. DNA for the CDR3: TGTGCCAGCAGCGTAGGTCGTCTAGCGGGGGGGCTAAGCACCTACAATGAGCAGTTCTTC.